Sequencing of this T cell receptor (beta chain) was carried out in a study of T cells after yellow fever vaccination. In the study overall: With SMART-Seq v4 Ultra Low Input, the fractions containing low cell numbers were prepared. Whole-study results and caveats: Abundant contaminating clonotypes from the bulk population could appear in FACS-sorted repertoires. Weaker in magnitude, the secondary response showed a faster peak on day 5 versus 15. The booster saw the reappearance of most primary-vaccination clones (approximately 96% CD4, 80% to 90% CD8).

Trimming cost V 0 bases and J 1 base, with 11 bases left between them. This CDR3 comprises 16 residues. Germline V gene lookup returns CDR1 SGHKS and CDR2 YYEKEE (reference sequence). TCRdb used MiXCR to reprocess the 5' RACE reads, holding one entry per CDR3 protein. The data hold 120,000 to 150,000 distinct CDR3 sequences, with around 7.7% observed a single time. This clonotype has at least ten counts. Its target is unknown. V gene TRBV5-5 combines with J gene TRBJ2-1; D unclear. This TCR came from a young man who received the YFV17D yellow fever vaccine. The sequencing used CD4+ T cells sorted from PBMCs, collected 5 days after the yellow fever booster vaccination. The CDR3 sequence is CASSLDPRTSYNEQFF. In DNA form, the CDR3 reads TGTGCCAGCAGCTTGGATCCTAGAACGTCCTACAATGAGCAGTTCTTC.